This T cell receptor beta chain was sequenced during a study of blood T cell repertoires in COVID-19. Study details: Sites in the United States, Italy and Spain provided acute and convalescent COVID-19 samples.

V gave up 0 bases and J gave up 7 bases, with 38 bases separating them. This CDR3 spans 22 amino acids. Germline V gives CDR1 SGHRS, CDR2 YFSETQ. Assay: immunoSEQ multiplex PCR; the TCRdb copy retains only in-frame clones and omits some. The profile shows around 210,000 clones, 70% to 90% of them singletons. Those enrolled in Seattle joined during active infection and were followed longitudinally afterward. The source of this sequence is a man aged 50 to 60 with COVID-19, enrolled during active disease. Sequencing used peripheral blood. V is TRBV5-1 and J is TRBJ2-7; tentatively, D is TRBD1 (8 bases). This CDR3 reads CASSLEWGGGDIGGQGIEEQYF. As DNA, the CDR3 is TGCGCCAGCAGCTTGGAGTGGGGAGGGGGAGATATAGGCGGACAGGGAATAGAAGAGCAGTACTTC. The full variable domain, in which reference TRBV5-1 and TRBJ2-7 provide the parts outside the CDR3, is KAGVTQTPRYLIKTRGQQVTLSCSPISGHRSVSWYQQTPGQGLQFLFEYFSETQRNKGNFPGRFSGRQFSNSRSEMNVSTLELGDSALYLCASSLEWGGGDIGGQGIEEQYFGPGTRLTVT.